These 7 T cell receptor beta chains came from one sample sequenced in a study of T-cell reconstitution after alpha-beta-depleted transplantation in children. Unique molecular identifiers were incorporated into the prepared TCRbeta library. TCRdb itself ran the PCR reads through MiXCR, one entry per CDR3 protein. This table holds 500,000 to 600,000 distinct CDR3 sequences, 27% found once. The input for sequencing was PBMCs, taken before TCRalphabeta/CD19-depleted stem cell transplant. Source of these receptors: a boy younger than two with Wiskott-Aldrich syndrome, due to receive a stem cell transplant.

The V gene is TRBV7-9, the J gene TRBJ2-2; D ambiguous. The CDR3 has 14 residues. The germline V gene has CDR1 SEHNR and CDR2 FQNEAQ (reference sequence). V lost 5 bases, J lost 4 bases, and 11 bases lay in between. The CDR3 DNA is TGTGCCAGCAGCAGACGGCCCGCCACCGGGGAGCTGTTTTTT. Its protein product is CASSRRPATGELFF.

This sequence joins TRBV18 and TRBJ2-3; D is uncertain. The V gene lost 1 base and the J gene lost 7 bases, with 9 bases spanning the gap. The CDR3 covers 13 residues. Germline CDR1 is KGHSH and CDR2 is LQKENI. CDR3 protein: CASSPRAPNTQYF. The CDR3, as DNA: TGTGCCAGCTCACCACGGGCCCCTAATACGCAGTATTTT.

This rearrangement joins TRBV5-5 to TRBJ2-5; D unclear. Germline lookup yields CDR1 SGHKS and CDR2 YYEKEE (reference sequence). Trimming shortened V by 2 bases and J by 4 bases, and 9 bases separated the two germline ends. This CDR3 is built from 13 residues. The chain's CDR3 is CASSLGPAETQYF. The CDR3 coding sequence is TGTGCCAGCAGCTTAGGGCCAGCAGAGACCCAGTACTTC.

The chain joins TRBV15 to TRBJ1-5; TRBD1 matches at 7 bases. The CDR3 covers 15 residues. Germline-derived CDR1 and CDR2 are LNHNV and YYDKDF (reference sequence). After removal of 2 bases from V and 2 bases from J, the junction contained 3 bases not matched to a gene. DNA for the CDR3: TGTGCCACCAGCAGATTAGGACAGGGCAATCAGCCCCAGCATTTT. Amino acids: CATSRLGQGNQPQHF.

The V gene is TRBV4-2, the J gene TRBJ2-1; possible D gene TRBD2, 5 bases. CDR1 LGHNA and CDR2 YNFKEQ come from the germline V gene. Trimming pared 0 bases from V and 6 bases from J, leaving 9 bases between. This CDR3 contains 14 residues. CDR3 in amino acids: CASSQDPGINEQFF. The CDR3, as DNA: TGTGCCAGCAGCCAAGACCCGGGGATCAATGAGCAGTTCTTC.

This clonotype was observed a few times. The chain couples TRBV12-3 or TRBV12-4 to TRBJ1-4; possible D gene TRBD1, 5 bases. Trimming removed 2 bases from V and 4 bases from J, with 11 bases in between. The CDR3 covers 15 residues. CDR3 coding DNA: TGTGCCAGCAGTTTATCGGCAGGGCATAATGAAAAACTGTTTTTT. This gives the protein CASSLSAGHNEKLFF.

This clonotype was counted a few times. The chain employs TRBV20-1 and TRBJ1-1, with 8 bases aligning to TRBD1. Trimming removed 3 bases from V and 4 bases from J; junction bases left unmatched: 4. Germline-derived CDR1 and CDR2 are DFQATT and SNEGSKA (reference sequence). CDR3 length: 13 amino acids. The CDR3, as DNA: TGCAGTGCTAGGACAGGGGTGGGCACTGAAGCTTTCTTT. Translating it yields CSARTGVGTEAFF.